This T cell receptor beta chain stems from a study of cytomegalovirus exposure and HLA in healthy donors. Notes on the study in general: Overall, roughly 160 TCR beta chains were annotated as cytomegalovirus-associated.

Primers for the PCR totalled 60 Vbeta and 13 Jbeta. The protocol was immunoSEQ multiplex PCR, while the TCRdb copy is restricted to in-frame clones and leaves out a portion. The table has about 130,000 clones, over 60% seen once. Trimming stripped 4 bases from V and 5 bases from J, with 12 bases between. The germline V gene encodes CDR1 SGDLS and CDR2 YYNGEE. This CDR3 is 13 amino acids long. As regards this clone: The antigen remains undetermined. The same CDR3 can be traced to other DNA sequences in this sample.

The sequenced sample was PBMCs. The rearrangement joins TRBV9 to TRBJ1-2; possibly TRBD1 for D (5 bases). The clonotype was recovered from a male donor in good health and CMV-seropositive. The chain's CDR3 is CASSPRGDYGYTF. CDR3 DNA: TGTGCCAGCAGCCCTCGGGGGGATTATGGCTACACCTTC.